This TCR beta chain was recorded in a study of neurological immune-mediated disorders. This clonotype was detected many times. No antigen is known for it. The cDNA came from 5'RACE with 10-nucleotide random UMIs. A single record per CDR3 protein comes from TCRdb applying MiXCR to the 5' RACE reads. Of roughly 50,000 distinct CDR3 sequences listed, approximately 12% are singletons. Study-level results: Private repertoires in all groups were suggested by the finding that expanded clones across subjects shared no CDR3 amino acid sequences. While HTLV-1-associated myelopathy showed the greatest TCR clonal expansion, multiple sclerosis showed the least, falling below healthy controls.

Time point described: longitudinal time-point 3. The study built unsorted libraries from 2 million PBMCs kept at -80 C. The CDR3 is 15 amino acids. Germline CDR1 SGDLS, CDR2 YYNGEE. J gave up 4 bases and V 4 bases, and 10 bases lay outside the gene matches. This receptor was taken from a male donor with HTLV-1-associated myelopathy (HAM/TSP). This chain joins TRBV9 and TRBJ1-1; 7 bases match TRBD1. Material: PBMCs. CDR3 residues: CASSTSDRVSTEAFF. CDR3 in DNA: TGTGCCAGCAGCACCAGTGACAGGGTGAGCACTGAAGCTTTCTTT.